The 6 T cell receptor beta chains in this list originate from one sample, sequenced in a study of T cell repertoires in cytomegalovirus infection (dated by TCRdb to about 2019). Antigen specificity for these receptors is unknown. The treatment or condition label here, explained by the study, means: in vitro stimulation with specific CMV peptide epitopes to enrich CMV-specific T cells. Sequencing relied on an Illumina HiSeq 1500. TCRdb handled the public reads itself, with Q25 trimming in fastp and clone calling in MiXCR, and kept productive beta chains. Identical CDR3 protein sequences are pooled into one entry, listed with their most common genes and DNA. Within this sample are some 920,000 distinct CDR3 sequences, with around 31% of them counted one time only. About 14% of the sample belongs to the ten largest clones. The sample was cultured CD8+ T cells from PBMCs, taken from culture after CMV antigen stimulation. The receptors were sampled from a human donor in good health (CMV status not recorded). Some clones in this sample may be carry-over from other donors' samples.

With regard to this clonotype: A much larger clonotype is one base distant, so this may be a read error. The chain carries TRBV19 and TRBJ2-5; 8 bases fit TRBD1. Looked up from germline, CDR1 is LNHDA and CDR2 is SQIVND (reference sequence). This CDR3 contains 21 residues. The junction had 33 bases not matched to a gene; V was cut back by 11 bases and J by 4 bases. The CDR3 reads CASLFGQGPLIVTGLRETQYF. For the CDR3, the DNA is TGTGCCTCCCTTTTTGGACAGGGACCGTTAATCGTCACGGGTTTGAGAGAGACCCAGTACTTC.

CDR3 amino acids: CASRQGAAAFF. CDR3 nucleotides: TGTGCCAGCAGGCAGGGGGCGGCGGCTTTCTTT. The chain combines TRBV25-1 with TRBJ1-1; 8 nucleotides agree with TRBD1. The V gene end was trimmed by 6 bases and the J gene end by 11 bases; junction bases not matched to a gene: 5. The CDR3 contains 11 residues. Germline CDR1 MGHDK, CDR2 SYGVNS.

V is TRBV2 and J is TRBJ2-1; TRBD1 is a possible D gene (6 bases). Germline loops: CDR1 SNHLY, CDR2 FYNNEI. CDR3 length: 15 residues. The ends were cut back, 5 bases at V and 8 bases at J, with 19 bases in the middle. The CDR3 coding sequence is TGTGCCAGCAGTCGTACAGGGTCCCGGCGTTATGAGCAGTTCTTC. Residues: CASSRTGSRRYEQFF.

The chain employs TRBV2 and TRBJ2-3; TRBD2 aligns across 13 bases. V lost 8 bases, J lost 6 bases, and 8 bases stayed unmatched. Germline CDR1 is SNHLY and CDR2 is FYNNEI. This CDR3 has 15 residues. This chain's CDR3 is CASGGTSGTRDTQYF. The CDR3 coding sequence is TGTGCCAGCGGAGGGACTAGCGGGACACGGGATACGCAGTATTTT.

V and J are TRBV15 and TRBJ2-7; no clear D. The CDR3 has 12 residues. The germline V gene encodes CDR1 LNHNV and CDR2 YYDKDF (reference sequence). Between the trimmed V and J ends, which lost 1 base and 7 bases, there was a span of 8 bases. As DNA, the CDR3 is TGTGCCACCAGCAGAGCCTATGGAGAGCAGTACGTC. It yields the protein CATSRAYGEQYV.

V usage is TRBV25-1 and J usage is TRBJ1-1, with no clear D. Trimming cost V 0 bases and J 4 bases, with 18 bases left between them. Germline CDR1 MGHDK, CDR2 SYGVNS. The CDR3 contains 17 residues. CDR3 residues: CASSEYIITGGGTEAFF. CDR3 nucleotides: TGTGCCAGCAGTGAATATATTATAACGGGAGGAGGCACTGAAGCTTTCTTT. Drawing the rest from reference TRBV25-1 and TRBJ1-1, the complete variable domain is EADIYQTPRYLVIGTGKKITLECSQTMGHDKMYWYQQDPGMELHLIHYSYGVNSTEKGDLSSESTVSRIRTEHFPLTLESARPSHTSQYLCASSEYIITGGGTEAFFGQGTRLTVV.